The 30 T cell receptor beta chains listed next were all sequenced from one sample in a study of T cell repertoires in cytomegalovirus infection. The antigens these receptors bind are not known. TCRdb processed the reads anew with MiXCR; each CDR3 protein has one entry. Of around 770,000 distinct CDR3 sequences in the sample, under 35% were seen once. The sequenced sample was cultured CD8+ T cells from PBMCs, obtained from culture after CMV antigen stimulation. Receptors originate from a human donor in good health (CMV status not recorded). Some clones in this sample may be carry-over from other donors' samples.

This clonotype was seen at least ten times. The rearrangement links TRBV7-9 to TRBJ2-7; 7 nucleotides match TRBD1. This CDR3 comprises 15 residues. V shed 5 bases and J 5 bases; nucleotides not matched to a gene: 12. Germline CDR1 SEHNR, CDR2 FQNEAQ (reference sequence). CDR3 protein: CASSPRQGVYHEQYV. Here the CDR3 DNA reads TGTGCCAGCAGCCCCAGGCAGGGGGTCTACCACGAGCAGTACGTC.

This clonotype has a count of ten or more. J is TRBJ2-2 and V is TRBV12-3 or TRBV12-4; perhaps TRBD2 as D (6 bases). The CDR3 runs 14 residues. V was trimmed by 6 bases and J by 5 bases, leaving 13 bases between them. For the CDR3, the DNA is TGTGCCAGCAGCTCCAGTAGCGGAACCGGGGAGCTGTTTTTT. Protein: CASSSSSGTGELFF.

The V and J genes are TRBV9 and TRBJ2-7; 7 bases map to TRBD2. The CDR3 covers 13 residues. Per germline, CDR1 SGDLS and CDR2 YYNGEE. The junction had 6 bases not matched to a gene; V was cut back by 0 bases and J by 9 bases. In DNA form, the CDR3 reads TGTGCCAGCAGCGTAGTCGGGAGGCATGGGCAGTACGTC. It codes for CASSVVGRHGQYV.

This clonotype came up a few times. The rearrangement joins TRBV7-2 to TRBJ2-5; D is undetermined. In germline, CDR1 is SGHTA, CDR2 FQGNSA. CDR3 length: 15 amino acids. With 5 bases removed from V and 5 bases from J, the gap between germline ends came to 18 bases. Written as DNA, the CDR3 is TGTGCCAGCAGCCCCGCCGCCCCAAATAGGGAGACCCAGTACTTC. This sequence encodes CASSPAAPNRETQYF.

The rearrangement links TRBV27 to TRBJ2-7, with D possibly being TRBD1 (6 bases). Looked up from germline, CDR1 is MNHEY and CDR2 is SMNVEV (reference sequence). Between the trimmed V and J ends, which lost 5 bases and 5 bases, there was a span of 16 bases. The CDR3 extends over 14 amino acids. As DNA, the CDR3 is TGTGCCAGCAGTGGACAGTCACGGAATGACGAGCAGTACTTC. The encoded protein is CASSGQSRNDEQYF.

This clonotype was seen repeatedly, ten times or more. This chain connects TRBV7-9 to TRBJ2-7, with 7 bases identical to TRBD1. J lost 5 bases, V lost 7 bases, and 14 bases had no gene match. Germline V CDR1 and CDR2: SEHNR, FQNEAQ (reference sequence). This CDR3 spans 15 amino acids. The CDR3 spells CASTLSLGGADEQYV. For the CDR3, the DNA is TGTGCCAGCACCCTAAGTCTAGGGGGCGCGGACGAGCAGTACGTC.

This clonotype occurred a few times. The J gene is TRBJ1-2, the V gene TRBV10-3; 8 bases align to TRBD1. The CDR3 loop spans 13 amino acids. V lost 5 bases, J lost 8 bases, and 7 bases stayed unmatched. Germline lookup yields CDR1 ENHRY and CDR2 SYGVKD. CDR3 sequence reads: CAISPTGGKGYTF. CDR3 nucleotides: TGTGCCATCAGTCCCACAGGGGGAAAAGGCTACACCTTC.

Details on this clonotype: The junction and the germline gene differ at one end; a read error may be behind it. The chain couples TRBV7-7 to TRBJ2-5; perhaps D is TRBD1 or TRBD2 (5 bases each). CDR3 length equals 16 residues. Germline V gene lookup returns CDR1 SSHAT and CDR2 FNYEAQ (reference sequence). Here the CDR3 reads CASSLGRRLRQETQYF. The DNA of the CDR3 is TGTGCTAGCAGCCTGGGACGCCGGCTTCGACAAGAGACCCAGTACTTC.

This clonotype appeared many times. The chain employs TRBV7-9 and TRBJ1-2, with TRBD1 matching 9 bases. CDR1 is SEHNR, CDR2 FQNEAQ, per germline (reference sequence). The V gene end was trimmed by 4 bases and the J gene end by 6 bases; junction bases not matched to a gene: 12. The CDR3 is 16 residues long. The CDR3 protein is CASSSPGGQGPDGYTF. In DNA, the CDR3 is TGTGCCAGCAGCTCCCCTGGGGGACAGGGTCCCGATGGCTACACCTTC.

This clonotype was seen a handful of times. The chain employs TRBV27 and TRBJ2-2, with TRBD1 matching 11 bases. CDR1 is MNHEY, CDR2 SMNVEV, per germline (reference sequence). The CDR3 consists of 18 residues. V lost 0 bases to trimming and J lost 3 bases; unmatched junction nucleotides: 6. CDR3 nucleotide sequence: TGTGCCAGCAGTTTATCTCCGGTGGGACAGGGGGACACCGGGGAGCTGTTTTTT. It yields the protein CASSLSPVGQGDTGELFF.

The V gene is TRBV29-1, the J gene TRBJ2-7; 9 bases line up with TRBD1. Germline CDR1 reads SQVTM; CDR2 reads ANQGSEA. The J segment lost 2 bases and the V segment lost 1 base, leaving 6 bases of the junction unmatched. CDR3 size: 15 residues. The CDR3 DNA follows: TGCAGCGTTGAAGGGGACAGGGCTGAGACCTACGAGCAGTACTTC. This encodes CSVEGDRAETYEQYF.

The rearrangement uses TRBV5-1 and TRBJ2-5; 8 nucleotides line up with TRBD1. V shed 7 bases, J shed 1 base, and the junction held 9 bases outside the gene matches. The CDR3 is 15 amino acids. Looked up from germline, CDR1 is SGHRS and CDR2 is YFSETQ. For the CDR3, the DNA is TGCGCCAGCGTTGCCGGACAGGGAAGCCAAGAGACCCAGTACTTC. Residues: CASVAGQGSQETQYF.

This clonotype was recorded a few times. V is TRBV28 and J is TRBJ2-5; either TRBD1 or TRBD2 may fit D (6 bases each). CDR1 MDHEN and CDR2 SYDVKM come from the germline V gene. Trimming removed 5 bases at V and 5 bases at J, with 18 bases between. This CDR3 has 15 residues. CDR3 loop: CASSPDGGQVETQYF. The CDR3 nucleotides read TGTGCCAGCAGTCCCGATGGGGGGCAGGTCGAGACCCAGTACTTC. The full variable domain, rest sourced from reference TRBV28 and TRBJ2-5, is DVKVTQSSRYLVKRTGEKVFLECVQDMDHENMFWYRQDPGLGLRLIYFSYDVKMKEKGDIPEGYSVSREKKERFSLILESASTNQTSMYLCASSPDGGQVETQYFGPGTRLLVL.

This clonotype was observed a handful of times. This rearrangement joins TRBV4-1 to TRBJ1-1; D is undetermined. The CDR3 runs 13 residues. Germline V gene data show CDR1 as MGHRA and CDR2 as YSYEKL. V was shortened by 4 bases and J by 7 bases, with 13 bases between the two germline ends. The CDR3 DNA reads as TGCGCCAGCAGCCGCGGAACAGTAGGTGAAGCTTTCTTT. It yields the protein CASSRGTVGEAFF.

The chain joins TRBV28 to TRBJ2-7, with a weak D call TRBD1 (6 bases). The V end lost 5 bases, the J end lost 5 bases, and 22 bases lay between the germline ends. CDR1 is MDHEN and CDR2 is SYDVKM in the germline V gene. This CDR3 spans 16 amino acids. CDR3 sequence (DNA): TGTGCCAGCAGTGCCAACAGGGCCCCCTTTAGGAACGAGCAGTACGTC. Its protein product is CASSANRAPFRNEQYV.

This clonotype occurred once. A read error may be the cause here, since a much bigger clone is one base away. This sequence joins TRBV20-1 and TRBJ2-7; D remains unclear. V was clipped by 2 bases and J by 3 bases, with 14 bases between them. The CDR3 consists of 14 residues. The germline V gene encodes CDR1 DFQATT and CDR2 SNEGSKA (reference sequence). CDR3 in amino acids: CSARKSAAIYEQYF. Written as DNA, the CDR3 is TGCAGTGCTAGAAAGTCGGCCGCTATCTACGAGCAGTACTTC.

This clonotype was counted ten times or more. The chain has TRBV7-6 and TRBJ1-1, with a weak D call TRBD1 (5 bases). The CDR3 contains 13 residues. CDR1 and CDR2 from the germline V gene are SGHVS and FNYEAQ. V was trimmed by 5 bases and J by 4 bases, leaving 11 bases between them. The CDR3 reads CASSAGLFTEAFF. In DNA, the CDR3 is TGTGCCAGCAGCGCGGGACTTTTCACTGAAGCTTTCTTT.

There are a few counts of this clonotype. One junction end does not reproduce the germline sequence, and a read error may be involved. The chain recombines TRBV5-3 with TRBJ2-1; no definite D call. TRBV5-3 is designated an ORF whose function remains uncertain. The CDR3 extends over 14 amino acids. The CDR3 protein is CASSLVETYNEQFF. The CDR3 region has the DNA TGTGCCAGCAGCTTGGTGGAGACGTACAATGAGCAGTTCTTC.

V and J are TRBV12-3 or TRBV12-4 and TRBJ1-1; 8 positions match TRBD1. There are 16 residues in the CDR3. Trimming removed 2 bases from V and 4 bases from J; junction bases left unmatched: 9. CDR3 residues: CASSLLWGRGLTEAFF. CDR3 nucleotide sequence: TGTGCCAGCAGTTTATTGTGGGGCAGGGGGCTCACTGAAGCTTTCTTT.

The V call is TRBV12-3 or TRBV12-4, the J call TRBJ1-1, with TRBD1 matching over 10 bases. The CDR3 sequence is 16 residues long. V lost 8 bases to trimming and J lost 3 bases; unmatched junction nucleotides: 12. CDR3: CASLLGDRGSDTEAFF. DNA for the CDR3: TGTGCCAGCCTGCTGGGGGACAGGGGTTCGGACACTGAAGCTTTCTTT.

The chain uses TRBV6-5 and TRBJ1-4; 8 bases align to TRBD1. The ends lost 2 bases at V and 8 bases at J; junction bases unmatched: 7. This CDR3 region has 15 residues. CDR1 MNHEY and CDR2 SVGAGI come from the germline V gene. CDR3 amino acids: CASSYTGTGQEKLFF. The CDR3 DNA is TGTGCCAGCAGTTACACCGGGACAGGTCAAGAAAAACTGTTTTTT.

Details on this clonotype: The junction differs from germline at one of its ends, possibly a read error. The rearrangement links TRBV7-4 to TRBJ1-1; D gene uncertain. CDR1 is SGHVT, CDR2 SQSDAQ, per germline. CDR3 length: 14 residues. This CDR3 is CASSLADLNTDAFF. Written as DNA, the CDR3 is TGTGCCAGCAGCTTAGCTGACTTGAACACTGATGCTTTCTTT.

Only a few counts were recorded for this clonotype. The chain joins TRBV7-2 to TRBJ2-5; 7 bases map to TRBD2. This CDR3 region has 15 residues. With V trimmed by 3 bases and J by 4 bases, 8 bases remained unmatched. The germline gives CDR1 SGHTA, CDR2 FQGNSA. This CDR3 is CASSLGGGGSETQYF. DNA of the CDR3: TGTGCCAGCAGCTTGGGCGGGGGAGGGTCAGAGACCCAGTACTTC.

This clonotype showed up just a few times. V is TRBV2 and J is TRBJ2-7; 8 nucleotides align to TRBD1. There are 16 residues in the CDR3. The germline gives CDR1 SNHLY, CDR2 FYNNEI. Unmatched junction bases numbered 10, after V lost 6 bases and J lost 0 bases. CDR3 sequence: CASSGLGQVPSYEQYV. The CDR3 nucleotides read TGTGCCAGCAGCGGACTGGGACAGGTCCCCTCCTACGAGCAGTACGTC.

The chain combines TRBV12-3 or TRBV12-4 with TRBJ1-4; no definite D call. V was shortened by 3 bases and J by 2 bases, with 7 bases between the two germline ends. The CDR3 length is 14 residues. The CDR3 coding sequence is TGTGCCAGCAGTTTTCGGTCGACTAATGAAAAACTGTTTTTT. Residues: CASSFRSTNEKLFF.

The CDR3, as DNA: TGCAGTGCTAGAGATCTAGGTCCCAGGGGTGAAGCTTTCTTT. Protein sequence: CSARDLGPRGEAFF. V and J are TRBV20-1 and TRBJ1-1, with TRBD1 as a possible D gene (6 bases). The ends were cut back, 0 bases at V and 7 bases at J, with 15 bases in the middle. Looked up from germline, CDR1 is DFQATT and CDR2 is SNEGSKA (reference sequence). The CDR3 spans 14 residues.

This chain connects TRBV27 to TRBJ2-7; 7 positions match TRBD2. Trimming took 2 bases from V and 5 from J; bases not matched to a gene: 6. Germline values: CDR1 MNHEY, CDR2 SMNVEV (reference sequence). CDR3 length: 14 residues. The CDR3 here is CASSLAGVGHEQYF. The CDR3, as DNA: TGTGCCAGCAGTTTAGCGGGGGTGGGGCACGAGCAGTACTTC.

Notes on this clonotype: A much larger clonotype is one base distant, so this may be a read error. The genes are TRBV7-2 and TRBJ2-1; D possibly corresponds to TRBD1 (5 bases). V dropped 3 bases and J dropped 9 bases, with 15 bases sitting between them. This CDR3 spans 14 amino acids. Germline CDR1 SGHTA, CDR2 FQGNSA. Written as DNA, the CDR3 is TGTGCCAGCAGCTTCCCGGACATGGTGGGTGAGCAGTTCTTC. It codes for CASSFPDMVGEQFF.

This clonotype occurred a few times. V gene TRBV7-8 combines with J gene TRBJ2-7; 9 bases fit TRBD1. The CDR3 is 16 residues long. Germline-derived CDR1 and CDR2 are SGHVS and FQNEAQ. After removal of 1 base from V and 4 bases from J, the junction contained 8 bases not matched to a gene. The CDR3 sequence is CASSLGHTGGAYEQYV. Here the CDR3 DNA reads TGTGCCAGCAGCTTAGGACATACAGGGGGCGCGTACGAGCAGTACGTC.

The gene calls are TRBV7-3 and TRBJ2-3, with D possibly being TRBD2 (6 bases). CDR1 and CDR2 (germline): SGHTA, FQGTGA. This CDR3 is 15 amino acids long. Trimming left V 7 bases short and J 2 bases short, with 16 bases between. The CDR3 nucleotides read TGTGCCAGCATGCCCCCCGGGGGTTACACAGATACGCAGTATTTT. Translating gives CASMPPGGYTDTQYF.